This is a list of T cell receptor beta chains from one sample in a study of OX40 agonist ivuxolimab in advanced cancers. Profiling relied on immunoSEQ multiplex PCR, and the TCRdb table lists in-frame clones only, not all of them. Here the sample spans roughly 34,000 clones, around 84% being singletons. This specimen consisted of CD4+ or CD8+ T cells sorted from blood, obtained in a trial of the OX40 agonist ivuxolimab. All receptors come from an adult with an advanced solid tumor such as melanoma, head and neck, liver or kidney cancer. The CDR3 runs from the conserved cysteine through the conserved F or W. A D gene is named only where the DNA matches it firmly. Clone size is given for some rows only: seen once, a few or many times, or a class if the clone is expanded.

>TRBJ2-5|.|TRBV18|.
CASSPGHQETQYF
TGTGCCAGCTCACCGGGCCACCAAGAGACCCAGTACTTC
>TRBJ2-7|.|TRBV5-5|few
CASRSGTSLYEQYF
TGTGCCAGCAGATCCGGGACATCGCTCTACGAGCAGTACTTC
>TRBJ2-2|TRBD2|TRBV7-9|.
CASSLARVPSGANTGELFF
TGTGCCAGCAGCTTAGCTCGCGTCCCTAGCGGGGCGAACACCGGGGAGCTGTTTTTT
>TRBJ1-3|.|TRBV7-2|.
CASTQQGGTGNTIYF
TGTGCCAGCACCCAACAGGGTGGTACCGGAAACACCATATATTTT
>TRBJ2-1|TRBD1|TRBV25-1|.
CASSGTPGTGGDEQFF
TGTGCCAGCAGTGGCACCCCCGGGACAGGGGGCGATGAGCAGTTCTTC
>TRBJ2-1|.|TRBV7-6|few
CASSPSSTRSYNEQFF
TGTGCCAGCAGCCCCTCTTCGACGCGGTCCTACAATGAGCAGTTCTTC
>TRBJ1-1|.|TRBV11-1|.
CASSLAHSPGTEAFF
TGTGCCAGCAGCTTAGCTCACTCCCCCGGAACTGAAGCTTTCTTT
>TRBJ2-7|TRBD1|TRBV30|.
CAWGPGTGSYEQYF
TGTGCCTGGGGGCCCGGGACAGGGTCCTACGAGCAGTACTTC
>TRBJ2-5|.|TRBV2|.
CASSGPGKGTQYF
TGTGCCAGCAGTGGCCCGGGGAAAGGGACCCAGTACTTC
>TRBJ2-6|.|TRBV9|.
CASSALSSGANVLTF
TGTGCCAGCAGCGCTCTGAGCTCTGGGGCCAACGTCCTGACTTTC
>TRBJ2-2|.|TRBV7-2|few
CASSLGFAGELFF
TGTGCCAGCAGCTTAGGTTTTGCCGGGGAGCTGTTTTTT
>TRBJ2-1|TRBD1|TRBV30|.
CAWGTGFNEQFF
TGTGCCTGGGGGACAGGGTTTAATGAGCAGTTCTTC
>TRBJ2-3|.|TRBV11-3|.
CASSLDGAGADTQYF
TGTGCCAGCAGCTTAGATGGCGCCGGGGCAGATACGCAGTATTTT
>TRBJ2-5|.|TRBV25-1|.
CASSEFRQQETQYF
TGTGCCAGCAGTGAATTTAGGCAGCAAGAGACCCAGTACTTC
>TRBJ2-2|.|TRBV7-6|few
CASSPGPTSTGELFF
TGTGCCAGCAGCCCGGGACCCACGAGCACCGGGGAGCTGTTTTTT
>TRBJ2-2|.|TRBV7-3|.
CASSPRRGADTGELFF
TGTGCCAGCAGCCCCCGGAGGGGGGCAGACACCGGGGAGCTGTTTTTT
>TRBJ2-5|.|TRBV14|.
CASSQDRLGTQYF
TGTGCCAGCAGCCAAGATCGGTTAGGGACCCAGTACTTC
>TRBJ1-1|TRBD1|TRBV27|.
CASSLDGRGRTEAFF
TGTGCCAGCAGTTTAGATGGCAGGGGGCGAACTGAAGCTTTCTTT
>TRBJ1-2|.|TRBV5-1|.
CASSRDKTNYGYTF
TGCGCCAGCAGCCGTGACAAAACTAACTATGGCTACACCTTC
>TRBJ1-4|.|TRBV5-1|.
CASSRTGGPNEKLFF
TGCGCCAGCAGCCGGACGGGGGGTCCTAATGAAAAACTGTTTTTT
>TRBJ2-1|.|TRBV18|.
CASSPDSIPVFF
TGTGCCAGCTCACCGGACAGTATTCCGGTGTTCTTC
>TRBJ2-7|.|TRBV12-5|.
CASGLGQFPYEQYF
TGTGCTAGTGGCCTTGGACAGTTCCCCTACGAGCAGTACTTC
>TRBJ2-7|.|TRBV5-4|.
CASSLERGGGEQYF
TGTGCCAGCAGCTTGGAGCGGGGAGGGGGCGAGCAGTACTTC
>TRBJ2-1|.|TRBV2|.
CASTKNTLSYNEQFF
TGTGCCAGCACTAAAAACACCCTTTCCTACAATGAGCAGTTCTTC
>TRBJ2-3|.|TRBV7-2|few
CASSLVVGTQYF
TGTGCCAGCAGCTTAGTGGTGGGTACGCAGTATTTT
>TRBJ1-1|.|TRBV6-5|.
CASSHRRGSTEAFF
TGTGCCAGCAGCCACCGACGGGGAAGCACTGAAGCTTTCTTT
>TRBJ2-2|.|TRBV5-1|.
CASEEAGELFF
TGCGCCAGCGAGGAGGCCGGGGAGCTGTTTTTT
>TRBJ1-4|.|TRBV4-2|few
CASSQVMGWDEKLFF
TGTGCCAGCAGCCAAGTCATGGGCTGGGATGAAAAACTGTTTTTT
>TRBJ2-5|TRBD1|TRBV5-6|once
CASRPLGQQETQYF
TGTGCCAGCAGACCGTTGGGACAGCAAGAGACCCAGTACTTC
>TRBJ1-1|TRBD1|TRBV10-3|.
CAISPGQMNTEAFF
TGTGCCATCAGCCCGGGACAGATGAACACTGAAGCTTTCTTT
>TRBJ2-7|.|TRBV18|.
CASSGLKGQVSSYEQYF
TGTGCCAGCTCGGGCCTAAAAGGGCAGGTCAGCTCCTACGAGCAGTACTTC
>TRBJ1-1|TRBD1|TRBV7-9|once
CASSWDRVKAEAFF
TGTGCCAGCAGCTGGGACAGGGTGAAGGCTGAAGCTTTCTTT
>TRBJ1-4|TRBD1|TRBV27|.
CASSIYRGTNEKLFF
TGTGCCAGCAGTATTTACAGGGGAACTAATGAAAAACTGTTTTTT
>TRBJ2-3|TRBD2|TRBV5-1|.
CASRVGGGTDTQYF
TGCGCCAGCAGAGTGGGGGGAGGGACAGATACGCAGTATTTT
>TRBJ1-6|TRBD1|TRBV4-2|.
CASSPRQGENSPLHF
TGTGCCAGCAGCCCCCGACAGGGGGAAAATTCACCCCTCCACTTT
>TRBJ1-4|.|TRBV7-2|.
CASSWTVNEKLFF
TGTGCCAGCAGCTGGACAGTTAATGAAAAACTGTTTTTT
>TRBJ2-5|.|TRBV18|.
CASSPMEGAVQETQYF
TGTGCCAGCTCACCAATGGAGGGGGCAGTCCAAGAGACCCAGTACTTC
>TRBJ2-3|.|TRBV9|.
CASSRMGPGADTQYF
TGTGCCAGCAGTCGCATGGGACCAGGAGCAGATACGCAGTATTTT
>TRBJ2-7|TRBD2|TRBV30|.
CAWSRGLAGVNSPYEQYF
TGTGCCTGGAGCCGTGGGCTAGCGGGAGTAAATAGCCCCTACGAGCAGTACTTC
>TRBJ1-2|.|TRBV9|few
CASSVGDTVGGGYTF
TGTGCCAGCAGCGTAGGGGACACAGTTGGAGGTGGCTACACCTTC
>TRBJ2-7|.|TRBV5-6|.
CASTGRFYEQYF
TGTGCCAGCACCGGACGATTTTACGAGCAGTACTTC
>TRBJ2-7|.|TRBV9|few
CASSVDPRGSEQYF
TGTGCCAGCAGCGTAGATCCGAGGGGAAGCGAGCAGTACTTC
>TRBJ2-3|.|TRBV6-1|.
CASSEVGQGLADTQYF
TGTGCCAGCAGTGAAGTGGGACAGGGACTAGCAGATACGCAGTATTTT
>TRBJ1-2|.|TRBV19|.
CASKPRDPLSNYGYTF
TGTGCCAGTAAGCCCCGGGACCCATTGAGTAACTATGGCTACACCTTC
>TRBJ1-5|TRBD1|TRBV5-8|once
CASSLRQGYSNQPQHF
TGTGCCAGCAGCTTGCGACAGGGTTATAGCAATCAGCCCCAGCATTTT
>TRBJ2-2|TRBD2|TRBV29-1|.
CSVGLTGTTQTGELFF
TGCAGCGTTGGACTAACCGGGACTACTCAAACCGGGGAGCTGTTTTTT
>TRBJ1-1|.|TRBV11-2|.
CASSPTGMNTEAFF
TGTGCCAGCAGCCCGACGGGAATGAACACTGAAGCTTTCTTT
>TRBJ2-7|.|TRBV6-5|.
CASSGRYEQYF
TGTGCCAGCAGTGGCCGCTACGAGCAGTACTTC
>TRBJ1-5|TRBD1|TRBV2|.
CASSEGRGLNQPQHF
TGTGCCAGCAGTGAAGGGAGGGGGCTGAATCAGCCCCAGCATTTT
>TRBJ2-5|.|TRBV6-5|.
CASSFGPAGETQYF
TGTGCCAGCAGCTTCGGACCCGCGGGTGAAACCCAGTACTTC
>TRBJ2-4|.|TRBV5-1|.
CASGAGYENIQYF
TGCGCCAGCGGAGCAGGATATGAAAACATTCAGTACTTC
>TRBJ2-2|.|TRBV4-3|few
CASSQDQGSSGELFF
TGCGCCAGCAGCCAAGACCAGGGGTCGTCCGGGGAGCTGTTTTTT
>TRBJ1-1|TRBD1|TRBV2|.
CASRAGQVNTEAFF
TGTGCCAGCAGGGCGGGACAGGTGAACACTGAAGCTTTCTTT
>TRBJ2-1|TRBD2|TRBV4-2|few
CASSQPLAGEYNEQFF
TGTGCCAGCAGCCAACCCCTAGCGGGAGAATACAATGAGCAGTTCTTC
>TRBJ2-3|.|TRBV15|.
CATSRDDSYTQYF
TGTGCCACCAGCAGAGACGACTCGTATACGCAGTATTTT
>TRBJ2-1|TRBD1|TRBV6-5|.
CASSADRGSYNEQFF
TGTGCCAGCAGCGCAGACAGGGGATCCTACAATGAGCAGTTCTTC
>TRBJ1-2|TRBD1|TRBV4-3|.
CASSRRGNYGYTF
TGCGCCAGCAGCCGCAGGGGGAACTATGGCTACACCTTC
>TRBJ1-5|TRBD1|TRBV6-1|.
CASSESGTGGKDQPQHF
TGTGCCAGCAGTGAAAGTGGGACAGGGGGAAAAGATCAGCCCCAGCATTTT
>TRBJ2-2|TRBD2|TRBV10-3|once
CAISERGPPTGELFF
TGTGCCATCTCTGAGCGGGGGCCACCCACCGGGGAGCTGTTTTTT
>TRBJ1-3|.|TRBV6-5|.
CASSYSTGGDGNTIYF
TGTGCCAGCAGTTACAGCACAGGTGGGGATGGAAACACCATATATTTT